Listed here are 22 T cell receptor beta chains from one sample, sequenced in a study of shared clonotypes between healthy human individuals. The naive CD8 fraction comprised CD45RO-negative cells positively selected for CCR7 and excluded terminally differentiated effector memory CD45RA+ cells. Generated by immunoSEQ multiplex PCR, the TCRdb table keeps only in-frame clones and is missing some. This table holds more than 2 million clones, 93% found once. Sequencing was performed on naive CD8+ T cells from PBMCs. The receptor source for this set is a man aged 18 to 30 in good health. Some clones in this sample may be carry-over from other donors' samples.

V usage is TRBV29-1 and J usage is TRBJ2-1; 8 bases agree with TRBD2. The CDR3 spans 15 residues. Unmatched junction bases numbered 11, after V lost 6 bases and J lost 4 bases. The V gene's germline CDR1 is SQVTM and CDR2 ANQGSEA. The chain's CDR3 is CSVSPGLDRYNEQFF. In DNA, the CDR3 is TGCAGCGTCTCTCCGGGACTAGATAGGTACAATGAGCAGTTCTTC.

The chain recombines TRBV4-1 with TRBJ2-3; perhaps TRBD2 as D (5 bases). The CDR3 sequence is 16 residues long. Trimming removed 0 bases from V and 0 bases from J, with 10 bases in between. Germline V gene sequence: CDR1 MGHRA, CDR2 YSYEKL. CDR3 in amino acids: CASSQDSGYSTDTQYF. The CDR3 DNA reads TGCGCCAGCAGCCAAGATTCGGGATATAGCACAGATACGCAGTATTTT.

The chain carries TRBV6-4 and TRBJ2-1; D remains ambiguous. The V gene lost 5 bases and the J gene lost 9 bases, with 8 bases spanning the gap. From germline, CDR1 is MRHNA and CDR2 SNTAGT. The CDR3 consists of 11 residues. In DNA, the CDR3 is TGTGCCAGCAGTTATGGGGTTGAGCAGTTCTTC. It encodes CASSYGVEQFF.

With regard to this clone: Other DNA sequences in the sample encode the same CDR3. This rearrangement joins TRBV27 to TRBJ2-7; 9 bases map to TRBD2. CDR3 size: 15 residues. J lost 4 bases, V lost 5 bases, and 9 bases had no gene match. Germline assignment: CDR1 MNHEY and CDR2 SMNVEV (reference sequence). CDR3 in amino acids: CASSPRGSGSYEQYF. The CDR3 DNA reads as TGTGCCAGCAGTCCTCGGGGTAGCGGGAGTTACGAGCAGTACTTC.

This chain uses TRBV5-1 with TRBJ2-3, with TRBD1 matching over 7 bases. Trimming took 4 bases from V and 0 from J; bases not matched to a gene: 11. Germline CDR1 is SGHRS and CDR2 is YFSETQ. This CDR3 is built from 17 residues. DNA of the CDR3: TGCGCCAGCAGCATGTGGACAGGCGCCACTAGCACAGATACGCAGTATTTT. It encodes CASSMWTGATSTDTQYF. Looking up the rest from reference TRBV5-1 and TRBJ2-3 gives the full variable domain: KAGVTQTPRYLIKTRGQQVTLSCSPISGHRSVSWYQQTPGQGLQFLFEYFSETQRNKGNFPGRFSGRQFSNSRSEMNVSTLELGDSALYLCASSMWTGATSTDTQYFGPGTRLTVL.

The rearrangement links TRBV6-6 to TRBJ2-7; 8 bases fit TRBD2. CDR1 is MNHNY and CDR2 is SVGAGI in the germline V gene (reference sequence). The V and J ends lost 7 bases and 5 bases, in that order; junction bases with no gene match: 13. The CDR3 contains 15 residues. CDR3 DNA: TGTGCCAGCACAATTAGCGGGGCCCAAGGCGACGAGCAGTACTTC. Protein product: CASTISGAQGDEQYF.

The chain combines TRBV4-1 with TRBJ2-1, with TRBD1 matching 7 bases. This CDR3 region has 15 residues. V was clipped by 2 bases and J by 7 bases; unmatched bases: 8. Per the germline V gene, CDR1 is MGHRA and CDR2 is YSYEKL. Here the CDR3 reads CASSQKTGTANEQFF. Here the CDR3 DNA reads TGCGCCAGCAGCCAAAAGACCGGGACAGCAAATGAGCAGTTCTTC.

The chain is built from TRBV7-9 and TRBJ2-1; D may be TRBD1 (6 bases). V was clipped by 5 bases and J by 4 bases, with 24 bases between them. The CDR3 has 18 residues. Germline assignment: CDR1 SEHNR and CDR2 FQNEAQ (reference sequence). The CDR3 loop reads CASSHSLRDTLEYNEQFF. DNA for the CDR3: TGTGCCAGCAGCCATTCTCTAAGGGACACCCTTGAATACAATGAGCAGTTCTTC.

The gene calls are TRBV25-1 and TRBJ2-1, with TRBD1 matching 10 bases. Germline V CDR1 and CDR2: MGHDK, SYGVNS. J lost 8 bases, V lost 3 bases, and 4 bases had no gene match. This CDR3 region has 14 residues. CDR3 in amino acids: CASSDRQGAYEQFF. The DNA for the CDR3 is TGTGCCAGCAGTGACCGACAGGGGGCCTATGAGCAGTTCTTC.

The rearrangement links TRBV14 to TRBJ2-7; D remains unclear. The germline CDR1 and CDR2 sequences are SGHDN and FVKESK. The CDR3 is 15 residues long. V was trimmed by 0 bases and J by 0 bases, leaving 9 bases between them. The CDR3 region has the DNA TGTGCCAGCAGCCAAGATTGGACGAGCTCCTACGAGCAGTACTTC. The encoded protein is CASSQDWTSSYEQYF.

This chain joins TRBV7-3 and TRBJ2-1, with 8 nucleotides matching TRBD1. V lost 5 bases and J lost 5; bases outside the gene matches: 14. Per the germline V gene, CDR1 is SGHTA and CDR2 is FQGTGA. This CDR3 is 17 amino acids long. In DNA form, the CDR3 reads TGTGCCAGCAGCCCCGCATTCGGACAGGGCGACCACAATGAGCAGTTCTTC. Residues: CASSPAFGQGDHNEQFF. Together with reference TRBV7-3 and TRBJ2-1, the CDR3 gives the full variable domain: GAGVSQTPSNKVTEKGKYVELRCDPISGHTALYWYRQSLGQGPEFLIYFQGTGAADDSGLPNDRFFAVRPEGSVSTLKIQRTERGDSAVYLCASSPAFGQGDHNEQFFGPGTRLTVL.

For the CDR3, the DNA is TGTGCCAGCGAACGGGGGACAGGGTACGAAAAACTGTTTTTT. Its translation: CASERGTGYEKLFF. The J gene is TRBJ1-4, the V gene TRBV2, with TRBD1 matching over 9 bases. Germline assignment: CDR1 SNHLY and CDR2 FYNNEI. CDR3 length: 14 amino acids. The ends lost 8 bases at V and 8 bases at J; junction bases unmatched: 9.

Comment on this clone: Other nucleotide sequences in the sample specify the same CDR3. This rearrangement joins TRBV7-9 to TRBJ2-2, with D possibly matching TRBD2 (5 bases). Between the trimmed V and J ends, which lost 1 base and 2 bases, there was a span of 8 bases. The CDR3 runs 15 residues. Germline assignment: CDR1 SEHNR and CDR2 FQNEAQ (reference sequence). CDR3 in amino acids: CASSLVRGNTGELFF. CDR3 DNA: TGTGCCAGCAGCTTAGTTCGGGGAAACACCGGGGAGCTGTTTTTT.

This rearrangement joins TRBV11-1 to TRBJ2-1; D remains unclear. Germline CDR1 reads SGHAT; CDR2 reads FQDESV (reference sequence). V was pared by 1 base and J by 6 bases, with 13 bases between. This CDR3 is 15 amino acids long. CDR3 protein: CASSLVSGVGNEQFF. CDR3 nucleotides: TGTGCCAGCAGCTTAGTTTCCGGTGTGGGCAATGAGCAGTTCTTC.

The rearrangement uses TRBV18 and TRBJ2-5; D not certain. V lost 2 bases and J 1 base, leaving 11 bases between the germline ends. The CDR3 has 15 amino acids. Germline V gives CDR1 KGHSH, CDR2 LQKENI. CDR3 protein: CASSPGRNFQETQYF. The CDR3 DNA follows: TGTGCCAGCTCACCAGGGCGGAACTTCCAAGAGACCCAGTACTTC. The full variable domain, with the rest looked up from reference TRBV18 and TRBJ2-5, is NAGVMQNPRHLVRRRGQEARLRCSPMKGHSHVYWYRQLPEEGLKFMVYLQKENIIDESGMPKERFSAEFPKEGPSILRIQQVVRGDSAAYFCASSPGRNFQETQYFGPGTRLLVL.

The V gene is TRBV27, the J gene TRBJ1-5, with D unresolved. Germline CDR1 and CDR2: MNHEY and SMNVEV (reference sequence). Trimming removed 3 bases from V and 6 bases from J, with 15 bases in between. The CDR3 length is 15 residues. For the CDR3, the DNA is TGTGCCAGCAGTTTTTCGAGTAATAGAGTTCAGCCCCAGCATTTT. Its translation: CASSFSSNRVQPQHF.

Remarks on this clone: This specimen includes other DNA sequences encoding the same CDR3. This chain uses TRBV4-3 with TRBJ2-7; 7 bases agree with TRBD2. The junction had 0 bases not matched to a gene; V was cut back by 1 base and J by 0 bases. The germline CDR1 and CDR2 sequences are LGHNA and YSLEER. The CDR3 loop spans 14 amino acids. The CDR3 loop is CASSQGTSSYEQYF. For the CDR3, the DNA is TGCGCCAGCAGCCAAGGGACTAGCTCCTACGAGCAGTACTTC.

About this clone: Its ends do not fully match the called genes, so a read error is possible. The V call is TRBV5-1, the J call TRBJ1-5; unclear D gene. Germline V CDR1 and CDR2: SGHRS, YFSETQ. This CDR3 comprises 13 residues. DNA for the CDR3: TGCGCCAGCAGGTTGGATGACAATCAGCCCCAGCATTTT. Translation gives CASRLDDNQPQHF.

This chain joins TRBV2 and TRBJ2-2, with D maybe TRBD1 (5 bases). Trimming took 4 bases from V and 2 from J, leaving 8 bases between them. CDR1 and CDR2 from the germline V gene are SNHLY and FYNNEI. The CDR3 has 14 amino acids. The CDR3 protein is CASSGTFNTGELFF. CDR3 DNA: TGTGCCAGCAGTGGGACATTTAACACCGGGGAGCTGTTTTTT.

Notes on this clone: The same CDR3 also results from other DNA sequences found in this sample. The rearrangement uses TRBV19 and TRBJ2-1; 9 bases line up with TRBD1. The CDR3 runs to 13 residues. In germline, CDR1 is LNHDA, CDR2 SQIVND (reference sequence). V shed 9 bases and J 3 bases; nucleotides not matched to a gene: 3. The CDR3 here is CASRDRVYNEQFF. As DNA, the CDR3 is TGTGCCAGCCGGGACAGGGTCTACAATGAGCAGTTCTTC.

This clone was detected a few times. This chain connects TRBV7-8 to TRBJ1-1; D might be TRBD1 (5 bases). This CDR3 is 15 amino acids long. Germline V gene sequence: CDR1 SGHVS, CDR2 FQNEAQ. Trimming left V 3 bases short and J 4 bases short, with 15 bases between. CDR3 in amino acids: CASSFPGLLATEAFF. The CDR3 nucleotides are TGTGCCAGCAGCTTCCCGGGACTCTTGGCCACTGAAGCTTTCTTT. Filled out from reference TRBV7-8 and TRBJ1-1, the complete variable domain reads GAGVSQSPRYKVAKRGQDVALRCDPISGHVSLFWYQQALGQGPEFLTYFQNEAQLDKSGLPSDRFFAERPEGSVSTLKIQRTQQEDSAVYLCASSFPGLLATEAFFGQGTRLTVV.

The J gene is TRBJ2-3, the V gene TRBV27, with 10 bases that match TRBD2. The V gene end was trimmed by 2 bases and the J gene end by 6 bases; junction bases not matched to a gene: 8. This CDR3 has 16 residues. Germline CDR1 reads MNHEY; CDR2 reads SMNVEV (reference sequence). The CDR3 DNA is TGTGCCAGCAGTTTACCGACCAGCGGGAGGGGGGATACGCAGTATTTT. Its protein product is CASSLPTSGRGDTQYF.